Below are 23 T cell receptor beta chains sequenced from a single sample in a study of cytomegalovirus exposure and HLA in healthy donors. PCR used 60 Vbeta primers and 13 Jbeta primers. Clones were read by immunoSEQ multiplex PCR, and TCRdb kept only the in-frame ones, dropping some. The table has 150,000 or so clones, 73% seen once. Material for sequencing was PBMCs. The receptors were sampled from a woman between 18 and 30 years old in good health and CMV-seronegative.

This rearrangement joins TRBV9 to TRBJ1-2; D is uncertain. The V end was cut by 6 bases, the J end by 5 bases, with 14 bases between. The CDR3 spans 13 residues. Looked up from germline, CDR1 is SGDLS and CDR2 is YYNGEE. The CDR3 bases are TGTGCCAGCACAAAGGACGGGAGATATGGCTACACCTTC. It encodes CASTKDGRYGYTF.

CDR3 region: CASGFPTGSGENTGELFF. As DNA, the CDR3 is TGTGCTAGTGGTTTTCCCACAGGTAGCGGGGAAAACACCGGGGAGCTGTTTTTT. The chain couples TRBV12-5 to TRBJ2-2; 8 bases map to TRBD2. CDR1 is LGHNT and CDR2 is FRNRAP in the germline V gene. CDR3 size: 18 residues. V lost 3 bases, J lost 2 bases, and 11 bases stayed unmatched.

The J gene is TRBJ1-1, the V gene TRBV5-5; 9 positions match TRBD1. The length of the CDR3 is 15 residues. CDR1 is SGHKS, CDR2 YYEKEE, per germline (reference sequence). V was clipped by 7 bases and J by 0 bases; unmatched bases: 7. CDR3 residues: CASDRGTLLNTEAFF. Here the CDR3 DNA reads TGTGCCAGCGACAGGGGGACTTTATTGAACACTGAAGCTTTCTTT.

CDR3 amino acids: CASSLGQGRVNTEAFF. The CDR3 nucleotides are TGTGCCAGCAGCCTAGGACAGGGAAGGGTGAACACTGAAGCTTTCTTT. This chain uses TRBV5-6 with TRBJ1-1; 8 bases match TRBD1. This CDR3 is built from 16 residues. Trimming cost V 4 bases and J 0 bases; bases outside gene matches: 8. Germline values: CDR1 SGHDT, CDR2 YYEEEE.

The gene calls are TRBV29-1 and TRBJ2-1; 11 bases align to TRBD2. Germline trimming cut 6 bases from V and 7 bases from J; bases unmatched to any gene: 8. The CDR3 runs to 14 residues. Germline CDR1 and CDR2: SQVTM and ANQGSEA. The CDR3 DNA sequence: TGCAGCGTGGTAGCGGGAGGGCCAGGGAATGAGCAGTTCTTC. The encoded protein is CSVVAGGPGNEQFF.

J is TRBJ1-2 and V is TRBV7-2; D might be TRBD1 (5 bases). The CDR3 is made up of 15 amino acids. V was shortened by 0 bases and J by 4 bases, with 12 bases between the two germline ends. Germline V gene lookup returns CDR1 SGHTA and CDR2 FQGNSA. CDR3 DNA sequence: TGTGCCAGCAGCTTAGCGAGACTCGGGGGCTATGGCTACACCTTC. The encoded protein is CASSLARLGGYGYTF.

There are a few counts of this clone. The chain couples TRBV25-1 to TRBJ2-1, with D perhaps TRBD2 (6 bases). This CDR3 region has 13 residues. Germline V gene sequence: CDR1 MGHDK, CDR2 SYGVNS. The ends were cut back, 11 bases at V and 8 bases at J, with 19 bases in the middle. Here the CDR3 reads CAGPPGGPDEQFF. As DNA, the CDR3 is TGTGCCGGCCCCCCTGGAGGGCCGGATGAGCAGTTCTTC.

J is TRBJ2-3 and V is TRBV10-1, with TRBD2 identical over 11 bases. Germline CDR1 WNHNN, CDR2 SYGVQD (reference sequence). The CDR3 contains 16 residues. The V and J ends lost 3 bases and 6 bases, in that order; junction bases with no gene match: 8. The DNA for the CDR3 is TGCGCCAGCAGTGATCTAGCGGGAGGTCACCCGGATACGCAGTATTTT. Translation gives CASSDLAGGHPDTQYF.

This sequence joins TRBV7-6 and TRBJ2-1, with a possible D match to TRBD2 (5 bases). V was clipped by 6 bases and J by 7 bases, with 13 bases between them. The CDR3 loop spans 13 amino acids. Germline values: CDR1 SGHVS, CDR2 FNYEAQ. The DNA of the CDR3 is TGTGCCAGCAGACCCAGCGGCGTTAATGAGCAGTTCTTC. Translated: CASRPSGVNEQFF.

The chain recombines TRBV28 with TRBJ1-2; 7 nucleotides agree with TRBD1. In germline, CDR1 is MDHEN, CDR2 SYDVKM. The CDR3 is 14 amino acids. With V trimmed by 2 bases and J by 3 bases, 3 bases remained unmatched. DNA of the CDR3: TGTGCCAGCAGTTTAGGGACAGACTACTATGGCTACACCTTC. Its protein is CASSLGTDYYGYTF.

V and J are TRBV4-2 and TRBJ1-4; D unresolved. The CDR3 is 15 amino acids. Trimming removed 0 bases at V and 5 bases at J, with 10 bases between. From germline, CDR1 is LGHNA and CDR2 YNFKEQ. DNA of the CDR3: TGTGCCAGCAGCCAAGAGACGGGAAGAAATGAAAAACTGTTTTTT. Its translation: CASSQETGRNEKLFF.

The rearrangement uses TRBV11-3 and TRBJ2-1; no clear D. Trimming took 6 bases from V and 1 from J, leaving 13 bases between them. From germline, CDR1 is SGHNT and CDR2 YENEEA. The CDR3 extends over 15 amino acids. The CDR3, as DNA: TGTGCCAGCAGTCCGTTGGCAGAATCCTACAATGAGCAGTTCTTC. Protein sequence: CASSPLAESYNEQFF.

This clone was detected a few times. J is TRBJ1-2 and V is TRBV4-1, with 7 bases aligning to TRBD1. Germline assignment: CDR1 MGHRA and CDR2 YSYEKL. V trimming: 4 bases; J trimming: 9 bases; junction bases outside the gene matches: 8. The CDR3 runs 13 residues. The CDR3 spells CASSLTGIMSYTF. The CDR3, as DNA: TGCGCCAGCAGCCTGACAGGGATTATGAGCTACACCTTC.

The genes are TRBV7-9 and TRBJ1-4; D is uncertain. Germline loops: CDR1 SEHNR, CDR2 FQNEAQ (reference sequence). V was pared by 6 bases and J by 8 bases, with 10 bases between. The CDR3 runs to 12 residues. DNA for the CDR3: TGTGCCAGCAGGCTTCAACAGGAAAAACTGTTTTTT. It codes for CASRLQQEKLFF.

The gene calls are TRBV20-1 and TRBJ2-1; no clear D. The CDR3 length is 11 residues. V was shortened by 3 bases and J by 10 bases, with 10 bases between the two germline ends. Germline CDR1 DFQATT, CDR2 SNEGSKA (reference sequence). The CDR3 here is CSARILREQFF. In DNA, the CDR3 is TGCAGTGCTAGGATATTGCGAGAGCAGTTCTTC.

This chain links TRBV6-5 with TRBJ2-1; TRBD2 aligns across 8 bases. The CDR3 extends over 15 amino acids. V gave up 7 bases and J gave up 5 bases; unmatched junction bases: 10. Germline CDR1 is MNHEY and CDR2 is SVGAGI. This chain's CDR3 is CASKNGGAGNNEQFF. In DNA, the CDR3 is TGTGCCAGCAAAAACGGGGGGGCGGGTAACAATGAGCAGTTCTTC.

The chain is built from TRBV9 and TRBJ2-5, with 9 nucleotides matching TRBD1. The CDR3 runs to 13 residues. The germline V gene encodes CDR1 SGDLS and CDR2 YYNGEE. V was pared by 3 bases and J by 5 bases, with 2 bases of the junction left unmatched. CDR3 in amino acids: CASSDTGGETQYF. Here the CDR3 DNA reads TGTGCCAGCAGCGACACAGGGGGCGAGACCCAGTACTTC. Full variable domain (rest looked up from reference TRBV9 and TRBJ2-5): DSGVTQTPKHLITATGQRVTLRCSPRSGDLSVYWYQQSLDQGLQFLIQYYNGEERAKGNILERFSAQQFPDLHSELNLSSLELGDSALYFCASSDTGGETQYFGPGTRLLVL.

The V gene is TRBV5-6, the J gene TRBJ2-1; 8 bases fit TRBD1. The V and J ends lost 4 bases and 8 bases, in that order; junction bases with no gene match: 5. CDR1 and CDR2 (germline): SGHDT, YYEEEE. CDR3 length equals 13 residues. CDR3 in amino acids: CASSTDRVDEQFF. The CDR3 DNA reads as TGTGCCAGCAGCACGGACAGGGTCGATGAGCAGTTCTTC.

The chain combines TRBV5-1 with TRBJ1-1, with TRBD1 matching 7 bases. The J segment lost 6 bases and the V segment lost 2 bases, leaving 1 base of the junction unmatched. The CDR3 has 12 amino acids. Germline loops: CDR1 SGHRS, CDR2 YFSETQ. This CDR3 reads CASSLQGPEAFF. CDR3 nucleotides: TGCGCCAGCAGCTTACAGGGGCCTGAAGCTTTCTTT.

The J gene is TRBJ2-2, the V gene TRBV7-2; tentatively, D is TRBD1 (5 bases). The V gene's germline CDR1 is SGHTA and CDR2 FQGNSA. V shed 3 bases and J shed 0 bases, with 11 bases lying between them. The CDR3 is 16 amino acids. Here the CDR3 reads CASSLAGMANTGELFF. The CDR3 region has the DNA TGTGCCAGCAGCTTGGCAGGGATGGCGAACACCGGGGAGCTGTTTTTT.

The chain's CDR3 is CASSLTGTHYEQYF. Written as DNA, the CDR3 is TGTGCCAGCAGCTTGACAGGGACCCACTACGAGCAGTACTTC. V gene TRBV7-9 combines with J gene TRBJ2-7, with 7 nucleotides matching TRBD1. The trim removed 3 bases at V and 3 bases at J, leaving 5 bases unmatched. Germline V gives CDR1 SEHNR, CDR2 FQNEAQ (reference sequence). The CDR3 is 14 residues long.

The rearrangement uses TRBV7-9 and TRBJ1-4; 7 nucleotides agree with TRBD1. The V gene's germline CDR1 is SEHNR and CDR2 FQNEAQ (reference sequence). The CDR3 extends over 16 amino acids. Unmatched junction bases numbered 17, after V lost 2 bases and J lost 14 bases. The CDR3 nucleotides read TGTGCCAGCAGCTTACCGCCGCACAGGGGCTCCGGTGGGCTGTTTTTT. Protein: CASSLPPHRGSGGLFF.

This clone was counted a single time. The V gene is TRBV9, the J gene TRBJ2-3; 10 bases fit TRBD2. The germline CDR1 and CDR2 sequences are SGDLS and YYNGEE. Trimming at V came to 0 bases and at J to 1 base, leaving 2 bases not matched to a gene. The CDR3 loop spans 16 amino acids. CDR3 coding DNA: TGTGCCAGCAGCGTAGGAGGGACTAGCGGCACAGATACGCAGTATTTT. Translation gives CASSVGGTSGTDTQYF.